The sequence of this TCR beta chain was determined in a study of a mutant IDH1 vaccine in newly diagnosed glioma. Study at large: Vaccination followed radiotherapy alone by 4-6 weeks, or accompanied temozolomide cycles. Antecedent treatment encompassed radiotherapy, temozolomide, or their combination; the majority received both.

Clones were read by immunoSEQ multiplex PCR, and TCRdb kept only the in-frame ones, dropping some. This sample yields more than 60,000 clones, of which around 74% are seen a single time; roughly 5% belongs to the top ten. In the case of this clone: Antigen: not known.

Stated time point: week 35, safety follow-up. The content of each vaccine dose was 300 ug of mutant IDH1 20-mer peptide, and topical imiquimod accompanied it. Patients underwent eight vaccinations, which took place in weeks 1, 3, 5, 7, 11, 15, 19 and 23. New WHO grade 3 or 4 astrocytomas that were IDH1-mutant and ATRX-lost occurred in the donors. CDR3 length equals 14 residues. V lost 0 bases and J lost 8; bases outside the gene matches: 6. The V gene's germline CDR1 is LGHNA and CDR2 YSLEER. The sample was PBMCs, taken from a glioma patient whose treatment included an IDH1 peptide vaccine. The chain uses TRBV4-3 and TRBJ1-1; the match to TRBD1 covers 7 bases. The TCR originated in a man aged 50 or older with glioma. The CDR3 spells CASSQDQGDPEAFF. The CDR3 DNA reads TGCGCCAGCAGCCAAGATCAGGGGGACCCCGAAGCTTTCTTT.